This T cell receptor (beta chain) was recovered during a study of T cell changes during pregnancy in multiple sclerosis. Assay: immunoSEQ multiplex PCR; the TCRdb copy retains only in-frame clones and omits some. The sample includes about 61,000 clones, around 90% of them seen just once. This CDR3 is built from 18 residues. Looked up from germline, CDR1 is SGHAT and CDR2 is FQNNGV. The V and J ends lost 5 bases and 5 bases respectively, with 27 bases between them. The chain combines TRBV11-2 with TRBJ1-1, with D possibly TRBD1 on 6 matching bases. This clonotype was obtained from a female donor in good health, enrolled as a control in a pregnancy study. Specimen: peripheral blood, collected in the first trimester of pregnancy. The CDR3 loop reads CASSLIGGARGLRTEAFF. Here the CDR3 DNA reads TGTGCCAGCAGCCTAATCGGGGGGGCGCGAGGTTTAAGAACTGAAGCTTTCTTT.